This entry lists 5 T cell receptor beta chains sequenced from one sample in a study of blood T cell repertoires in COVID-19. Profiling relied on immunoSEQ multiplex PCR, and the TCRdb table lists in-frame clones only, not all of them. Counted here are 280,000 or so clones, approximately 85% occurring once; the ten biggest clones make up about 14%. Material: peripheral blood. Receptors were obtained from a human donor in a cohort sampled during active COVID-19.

The CDR3 nucleotides read TGTGCCATCAAGGGGTTCCTAAGCTCCTACAATGAGCAGTTCTTC. This sequence encodes CAIKGFLSSYNEQFF. The V call is TRBV6-5, the J call TRBJ2-1; perhaps TRBD1 as D (5 bases). This CDR3 has 15 residues. Germline V gene data show CDR1 as MNHEY and CDR2 as SVGAGI. The V gene lost 10 bases and the J gene lost 0 bases, with 16 bases spanning the gap.

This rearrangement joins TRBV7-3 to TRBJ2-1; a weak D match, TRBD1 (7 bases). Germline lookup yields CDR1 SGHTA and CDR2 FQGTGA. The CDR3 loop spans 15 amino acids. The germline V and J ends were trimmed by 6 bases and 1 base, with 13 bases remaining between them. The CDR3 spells CASSQTGRSYNEQFF. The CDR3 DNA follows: TGTGCCAGCAGTCAGACAGGGAGGTCCTACAATGAGCAGTTCTTC.

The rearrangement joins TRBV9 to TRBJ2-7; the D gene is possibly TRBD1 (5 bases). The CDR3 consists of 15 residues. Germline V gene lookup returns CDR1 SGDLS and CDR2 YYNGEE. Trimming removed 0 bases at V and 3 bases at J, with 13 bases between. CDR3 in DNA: TGTGCCAGCAGCGTAGAGGGGTATGGGAACTACGAGCAGTACTTC. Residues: CASSVEGYGNYEQYF. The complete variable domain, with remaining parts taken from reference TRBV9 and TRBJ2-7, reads DSGVTQTPKHLITATGQRVTLRCSPRSGDLSVYWYQQSLDQGLQFLIQYYNGEERAKGNILERFSAQQFPDLHSELNLSSLELGDSALYFCASSVEGYGNYEQYFGPGTRLTVT.

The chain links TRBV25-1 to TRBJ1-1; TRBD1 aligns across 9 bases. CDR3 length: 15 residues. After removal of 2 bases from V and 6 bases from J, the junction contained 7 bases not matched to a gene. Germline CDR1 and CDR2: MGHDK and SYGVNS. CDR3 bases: TGTGCCAGCAGTGAAATCGACAGGGGGTACTCTGAAGCTTTCTTT. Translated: CASSEIDRGYSEAFF.

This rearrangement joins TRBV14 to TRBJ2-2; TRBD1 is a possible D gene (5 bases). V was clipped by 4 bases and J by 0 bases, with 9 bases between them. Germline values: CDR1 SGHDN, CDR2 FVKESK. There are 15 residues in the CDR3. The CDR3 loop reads CASSLDNANTGELFF. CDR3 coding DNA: TGTGCCAGCAGCCTGGACAACGCGAACACCGGGGAGCTGTTTTTT.